This T cell receptor beta chain was identified during a study of blood T cell repertoires in COVID-19 (dated by TCRdb to about 2020). Notes on the research overall: Samples covering the acute and convalescent phases of COVID-19 were provided by collaborators in the United States, Italy and Spain. The material from the prospective study consisted of cDNA or gDNA derived from T cells, B-cell-depleted T cells, or PBMCs. The dataset comprised deeply sampled blood TCRbeta repertoires from subjects exposed to, actively infected with, or recovered from COVID-19. The repertoires were made available in a free public database intended to serve as a resource for research on the immune response to SARS-CoV-2. The samples were drawn from two sources: the first 160 participants of the ongoing ImmuneRACE study, and 1,254 subjects contributed by 6 global collaborators. Nearly every sample came with metadata listing a de-identified subject ID, COVID-19 status, age in years and sex. Where HLA class I and class II types were available, the types were taken from metadata supplied by the sample provider, not from assay-based typing. Paper-wide results and their limitations: The amount of clinical and demographic metadata varied by source and participant and was provided uncurated.

The collaborating institutions used their own protocols to collect whole blood in K2EDTA tubes. Collaborator samples were shipped for TCRbeta analysis as frozen whole blood, isolated PBMCs, or DNA extracted from either sample type. TCRbeta CDR3 regions were amplified from genomic DNA using the immunoSEQ Assay, a bias-controlled multiplex PCR. As for how the authors treated the data: Nucleated cell counts per sample were estimated from amplification of reference gene primers within the assay. To quantify the absolute abundance of each unique TCRbeta CDR3 rearrangement, sequence reads were collapsed and filtered. For each sample, productive Simpson clonality was calculated as the square root of Simpson's diversity index across productive rearrangements. The source is immuneACCESS, and TCRdb retained only in-frame sequences with V and J called. Part of the clones is not carried over; for the studies checked, unresolved V genes explain less than half of this, and the remainder is unexplained. The V and J calls and clone size were taken over from that table, and D and trimming were inferred from the DNA. Recorded for this sample are about 32,000 clones; about nine tenths of them occurred a single time. The ten largest clones represent roughly 3.8% of the sample.

Its CDR3 holds 12 amino acids, cysteine through phenylalanine. The only DNA kept is the CDR3, 36 bases in frame from the first base. The junction carries 4 bases between V and J, which are trimmed by 1 base and 5 bases respectively. In the germline V gene, CDR1 corresponds to SGHNT and CDR2 to YENEEA. Remarks on this clone: The antigen it recognizes is unknown. No clone much larger than this one lies a single base away; base qualities are absent.

Sequencing was performed on peripheral blood. This clonotype originated in a man in his 60s with acute or convalescent COVID-19. Recombination linked TRBV11-3 to TRBJ2-3; the D gene remains uncertain. The CDR3 loop reads CASSLVVDTQYF. Read as DNA, the sequence is TGTGCCAGCAGCTTAGTAGTAGATACGCAGTATTTT.